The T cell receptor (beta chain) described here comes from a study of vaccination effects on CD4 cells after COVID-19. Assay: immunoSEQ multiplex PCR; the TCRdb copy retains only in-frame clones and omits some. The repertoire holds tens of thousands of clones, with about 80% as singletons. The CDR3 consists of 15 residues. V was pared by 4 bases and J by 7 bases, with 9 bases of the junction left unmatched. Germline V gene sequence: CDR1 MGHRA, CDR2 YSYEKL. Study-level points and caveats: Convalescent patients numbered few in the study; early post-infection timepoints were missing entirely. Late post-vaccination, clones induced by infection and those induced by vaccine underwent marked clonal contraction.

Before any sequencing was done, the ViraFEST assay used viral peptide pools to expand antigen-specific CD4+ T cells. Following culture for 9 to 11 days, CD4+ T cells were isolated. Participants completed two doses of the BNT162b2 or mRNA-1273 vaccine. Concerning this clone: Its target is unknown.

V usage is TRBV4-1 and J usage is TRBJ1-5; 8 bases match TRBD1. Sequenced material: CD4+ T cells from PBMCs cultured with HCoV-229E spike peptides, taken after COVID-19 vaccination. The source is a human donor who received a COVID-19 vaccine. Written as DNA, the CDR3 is TGCGCCAGCAGCCCAGGGGGCGGGCTGCAACAGCCCCAGCATTTT. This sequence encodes CASSPGGGLQQPQHF.